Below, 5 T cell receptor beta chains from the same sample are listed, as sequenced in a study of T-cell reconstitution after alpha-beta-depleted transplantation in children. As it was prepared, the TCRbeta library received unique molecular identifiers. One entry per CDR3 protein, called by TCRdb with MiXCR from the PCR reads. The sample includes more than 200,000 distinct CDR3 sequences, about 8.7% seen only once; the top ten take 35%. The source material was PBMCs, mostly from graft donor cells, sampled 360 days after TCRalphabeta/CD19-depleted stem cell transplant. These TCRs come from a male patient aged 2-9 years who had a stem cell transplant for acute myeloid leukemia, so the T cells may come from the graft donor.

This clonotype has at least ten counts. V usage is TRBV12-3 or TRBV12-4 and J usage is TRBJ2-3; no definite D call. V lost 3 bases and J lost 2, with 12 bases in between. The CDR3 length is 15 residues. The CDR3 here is CASSFSPGYTDTQYF. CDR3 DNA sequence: TGTGCCAGCAGTTTTTCGCCAGGATACACAGATACGCAGTATTTT.

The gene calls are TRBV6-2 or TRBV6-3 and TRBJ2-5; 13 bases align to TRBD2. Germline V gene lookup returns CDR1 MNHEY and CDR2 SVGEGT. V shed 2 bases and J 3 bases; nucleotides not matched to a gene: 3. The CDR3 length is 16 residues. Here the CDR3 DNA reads TGTGCCAGCAGTTACCGCGGGACTAGCGGGAAAGAGACCCAGTACTTC. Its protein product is CASSYRGTSGKETQYF.

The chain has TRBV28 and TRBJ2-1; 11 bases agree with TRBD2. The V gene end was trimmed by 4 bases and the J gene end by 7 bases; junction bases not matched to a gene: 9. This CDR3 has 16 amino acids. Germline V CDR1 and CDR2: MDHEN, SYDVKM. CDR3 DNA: TGTGCCAGCAGTTACCAACTAGCGGGGGATGGTAATGAGCAGTTCTTC. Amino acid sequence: CASSYQLAGDGNEQFF.

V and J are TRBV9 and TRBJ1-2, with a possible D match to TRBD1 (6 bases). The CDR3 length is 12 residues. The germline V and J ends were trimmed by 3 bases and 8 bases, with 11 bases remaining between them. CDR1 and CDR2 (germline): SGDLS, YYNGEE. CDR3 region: CASSAQGGGYTF. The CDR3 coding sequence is TGTGCCAGCAGCGCACAGGGAGGGGGCTACACCTTC.

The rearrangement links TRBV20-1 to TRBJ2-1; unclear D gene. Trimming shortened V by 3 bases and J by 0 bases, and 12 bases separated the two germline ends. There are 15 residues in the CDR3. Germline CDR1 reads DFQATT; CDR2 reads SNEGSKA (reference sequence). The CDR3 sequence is CSASRLRSSYNEQFF. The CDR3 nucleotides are TGCAGTGCTAGTCGCCTGAGAAGCTCCTACAATGAGCAGTTCTTC.